This T cell receptor (beta chain) was sequenced for a study of T cell responses to AZD1222 COVID-19 vaccine. Using immunoSEQ multiplex PCR, the repertoire was profiled, and TCRdb retains in-frame clones only, with some absent. This sample yields fewer than 200,000 clones, of which approximately 92% are seen a single time; roughly 1.4% belongs to the top ten. The TCR comes from an adult in good health. The sample in question was peripheral blood, obtained on day 0 of AZD1222 vaccination.

In DNA form, the CDR3 reads TGTGCCAGCAGCGGGCGGCGGGGGGCGTATCACTATGGCTACACCTTC. It codes for CASSGRRGAYHYGYTF. The chain employs TRBV21-1 and TRBJ1-2. TRBV21-1 is marked as a pseudogene. This CDR3 comprises 16 residues.